The 3 T cell receptor beta chains below were found in one sample sequenced in a study of sequential checkpoint blockade in melanoma. The treatment was: randomized to nivolumab then ipilimumab (arm A) or the reverse (arm B). TCRdb's copy holds only in-frame clones and misses some; the assay was immunoSEQ multiplex PCR. There are 15,000 to 20,000 clones in the sample; 70% occur only once, and about an eighth lies in the top ten. Sample: CD8+ T cells sorted from blood (inferred from file names), taken from a patient given nivolumab and ipilimumab in sequence. These receptors originate from a human donor with melanoma.

The V and J genes are TRBV4-3 and TRBJ2-5; 7 bases fit TRBD1. The J call may be faulty, since TRBJ2-7 better matches the DNA end. The CDR3 runs to 15 residues. Germline CDR1 LGHNA, CDR2 YSLEER. This CDR3 is CASSQEGTASYEQYF. The CDR3 DNA reads as TGCGCCAGCAGCCAAGAGGGGACAGCTTCCTACGAGCAGTACTTC.

The chain carries TRBV7-9 and TRBJ1-1, with 9 bases matching TRBD1. CDR1 and CDR2 from the germline V gene are SEHNR and FQNEAQ (reference sequence). This CDR3 is built from 13 residues. Unmatched junction bases numbered 0, after V lost 1 base and J lost 6 bases. CDR3: CASSLGQGAEAFF. The CDR3 bases are TGTGCCAGCAGCTTAGGACAGGGGGCTGAAGCTTTCTTT.

The J gene is TRBJ2-5, the V gene TRBV4-3; 15 nucleotides line up with TRBD2. The J call is in doubt because the DNA end fits TRBJ2-7 better. Looked up from germline, CDR1 is LGHNA and CDR2 is YSLEER. The CDR3 runs 18 residues. The CDR3 nucleotides are TGCGCCAGCAGCCCGGGACTAGCGGGAGGCCGGGGGGAACACGAGCAGTACTTC. It yields the protein CASSPGLAGGRGEHEQYF.